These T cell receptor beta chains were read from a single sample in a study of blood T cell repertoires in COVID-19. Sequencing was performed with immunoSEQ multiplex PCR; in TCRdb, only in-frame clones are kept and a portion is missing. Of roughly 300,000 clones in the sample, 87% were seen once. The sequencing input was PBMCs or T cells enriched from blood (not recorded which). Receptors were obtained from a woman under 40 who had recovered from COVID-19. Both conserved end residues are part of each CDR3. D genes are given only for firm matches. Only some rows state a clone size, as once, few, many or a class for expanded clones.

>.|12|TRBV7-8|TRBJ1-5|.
CASSDRSQPQHF
TGTGCCAGCAGCGACCGGAGTCAGCCCCAGCATTTT
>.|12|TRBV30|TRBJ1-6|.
CAWTRANSPLHF
TGTGCCTGGACGAGGGCTAATTCACCCCTCCACTTT
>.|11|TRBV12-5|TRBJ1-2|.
CASGSDYGYTF
TGTGCTAGTGGTTCCGACTATGGCTACACCTTC
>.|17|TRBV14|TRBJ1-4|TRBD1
CASSHQGQGHPLRKLFF
TGTGCCAGCAGCCACCAGGGACAGGGCCACCCACTAAGGAAACTGTTTTTT
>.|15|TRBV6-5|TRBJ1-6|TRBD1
CASTGTGGYNSPLHF
TGTGCCAGCACCGGGACAGGGGGCTATAATTCACCCCTCCACTTT
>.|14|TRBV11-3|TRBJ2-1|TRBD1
CASSRDRDGGEQFF
TGTGCCAGCAGCCGGGACAGGGACGGTGGTGAGCAGTTCTTC
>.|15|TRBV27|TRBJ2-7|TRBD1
CASSLSTGTGYEQYF
TGTGCCAGCAGTTTATCGACCGGGACAGGGTACGAGCAGTACTTC
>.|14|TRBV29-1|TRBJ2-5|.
CSVLRGRAQETQYF
TGCAGCGTTCTCAGGGGCCGGGCCCAAGAGACCCAGTACTTC
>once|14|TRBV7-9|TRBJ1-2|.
CASSLEGGDYGYTF
TGTGCCAGCAGCTTAGAAGGGGGGGACTATGGCTACACCTTC
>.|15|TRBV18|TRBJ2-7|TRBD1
CASSPTGTGAGEQYF
TGTGCCAGCTCACCAACCGGGACAGGGGCCGGCGAGCAGTACTTC
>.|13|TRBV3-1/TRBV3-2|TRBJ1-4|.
CASSQGTDEKLFF
TGTGCCAGCAGCCAAGGGACAGATGAAAAACTGTTTTTT
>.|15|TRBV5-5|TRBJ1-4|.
CASSRPQGTNEKLFF
TGTGCCAGCAGCCGGCCCCAGGGTACTAATGAAAAACTGTTTTTT
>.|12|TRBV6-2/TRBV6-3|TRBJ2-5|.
CASSWWEETQYF
TGTGCCAGCAGTTGGTGGGAGGAGACCCAGTACTTC
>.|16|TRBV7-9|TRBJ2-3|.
CASSLAVRTSTDTQYF
TGTGCCAGCAGCTTAGCTGTTAGGACTAGCACAGATACGCAGTATTTT
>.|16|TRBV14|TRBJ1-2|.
CASSQDLGGPNYGYTF
TGTGCCAGCAGCCAAGATCTCGGGGGTCCTAACTATGGCTACACCTTC
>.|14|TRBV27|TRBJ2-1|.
CASSLTYSYNEQFF
TGTGCCAGCAGTTTAACCTATTCCTACAATGAGCAGTTCTTC
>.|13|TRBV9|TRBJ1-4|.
CASSKRTDQKLFF
TGTGCCAGCAGCAAAAGGACAGACCAAAAACTGTTTTTT
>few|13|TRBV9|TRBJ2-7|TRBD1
CASSGTGSYEQYF
TGTGCCAGCAGCGGGACAGGATCCTACGAGCAGTACTTC
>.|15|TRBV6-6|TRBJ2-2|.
CASSIATEGAGELFF
TGTGCCAGCAGTATTGCTACAGAAGGGGCCGGGGAGCTGTTTTTT
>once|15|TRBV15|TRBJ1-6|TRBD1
CATSGTGDFNSPLHF
TGTGCCACCAGCGGTACAGGGGATTTTAATTCACCCCTCCACTTT
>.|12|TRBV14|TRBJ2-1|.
CASSKDSNEQFF
TGTGCCAGCAGTAAAGACAGCAATGAGCAGTTCTTC
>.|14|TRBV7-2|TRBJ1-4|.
CASHLGGGSEKLFF
TGTGCCAGCCACCTGGGGGGAGGTAGTGAAAAACTGTTTTTT
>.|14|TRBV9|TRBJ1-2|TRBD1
CASSVGTGSYGYTF
TGTGCCAGCAGCGTAGGGACAGGATCCTATGGCTACACCTTC
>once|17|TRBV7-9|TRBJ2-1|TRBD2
CASSFLAGTSSYNEQFF
TGTGCCAGCAGCTTCCTAGCGGGGACAAGCTCCTACAATGAGCAGTTCTTC
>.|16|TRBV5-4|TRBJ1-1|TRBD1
CASSRGQDRAHTEAFF
TGTGCCAGCAGCCGCGGACAGGATAGGGCCCACACTGAAGCTTTCTTT
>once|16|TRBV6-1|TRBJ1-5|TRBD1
CASSGPGGLRNQPQHF
TGTGCCAGCAGTGGACCAGGGGGCCTTCGCAATCAGCCCCAGCATTTT
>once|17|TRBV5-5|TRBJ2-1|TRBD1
CASSPLTGTGTTNEQFF
TGTGCCAGCAGCCCCTTAACCGGGACAGGGACCACCAATGAGCAGTTCTTC
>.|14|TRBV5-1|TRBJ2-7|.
CASSRDGVAHEQYF
TGCGCCAGCAGCCGCGACGGGGTTGCCCACGAGCAGTACTTC
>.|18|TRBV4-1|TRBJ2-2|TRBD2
CASSRGREGRVGTGELFF
TGCGCCAGCAGCCGAGGTCGGGAGGGGCGAGTAGGTACCGGGGAGCTGTTTTTT
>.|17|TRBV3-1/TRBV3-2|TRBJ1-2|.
CASSRPDNAQRDYGYTF
TGTGCCAGCAGCCGGCCGGACAACGCCCAACGAGACTATGGCTACACCTTC
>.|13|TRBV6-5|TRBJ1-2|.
CASSLDSIYGYTF
TGTGCCAGCAGTTTAGACAGCATCTATGGCTACACCTTC
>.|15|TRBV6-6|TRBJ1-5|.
CASSYPDRSYQPQHF
TGTGCCAGCAGTTATCCGGACAGAAGTTATCAGCCCCAGCATTTT
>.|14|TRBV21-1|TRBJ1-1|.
CASSTTGTENEAFF
TGTGCCAGCAGCACAACCGGGACTGAGAATGAAGCTTTCTTT
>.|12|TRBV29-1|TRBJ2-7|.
CSVGDSTYEQYF
TGCAGCGTTGGTGACAGTACCTACGAGCAGTACTTC
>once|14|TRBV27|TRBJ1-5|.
CASSPWGPNQPQHF
TGTGCCAGCAGCCCCTGGGGGCCGAATCAGCCCCAGCATTTT
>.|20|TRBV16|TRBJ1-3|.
CASSQIDARGEDGSGNTIYF
TGTGCCAGCAGCCAAATAGATGCGCGGGGAGAGGATGGCTCTGGAAACACCATATATTTT
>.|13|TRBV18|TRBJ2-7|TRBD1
CASSQGQGSEQYF
TGTGCCAGCTCACAAGGACAGGGGAGCGAGCAGTACTTC
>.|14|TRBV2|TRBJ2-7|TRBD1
CASSQDRGDNEQYF
TGTGCCAGCAGTCAAGACAGGGGAGACAACGAGCAGTACTTC
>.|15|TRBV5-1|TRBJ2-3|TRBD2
CASRGGVTRTDTQYF
TGCGCCAGCAGGGGGGGGGTCACACGCACAGATACGCAGTATTTT
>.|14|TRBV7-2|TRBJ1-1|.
CASSLVGVGTEAFF
TGTGCCAGCAGCTTAGTAGGGGTGGGCACTGAAGCTTTCTTT
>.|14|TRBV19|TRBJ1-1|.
CASSPNRVNTEAFF
TGTGCCAGTAGTCCGAACAGGGTGAACACTGAAGCTTTCTTT
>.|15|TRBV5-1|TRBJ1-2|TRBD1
CASSLVTGGDYGYTF
TGCGCCAGCAGCTTGGTGACAGGGGGCGACTATGGCTACACCTTC
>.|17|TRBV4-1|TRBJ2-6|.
CASSQGRAGTGANVLTF
TGCGCCAGCAGCCAAGGTAGGGCAGGGACTGGGGCCAACGTCCTGACTTTC
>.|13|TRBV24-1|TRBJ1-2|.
CATSLGTNYGYTF
TGTGCCACCAGCCTCGGGACAAACTATGGCTACACCTTC
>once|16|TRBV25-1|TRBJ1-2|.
CASSEPNNRENHGYTF
TGTGCCAGCAGTGAACCTAATAACAGGGAGAATCATGGCTACACCTTC
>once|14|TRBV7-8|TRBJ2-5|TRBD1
CASSNRGPQETQYF
TGTGCCAGCTCAAACAGGGGGCCTCAAGAGACCCAGTACTTC
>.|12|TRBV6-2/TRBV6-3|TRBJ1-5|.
CASSYINQPQHF
TGTGCCAGCAGTTATATCAATCAGCCCCAGCATTTT
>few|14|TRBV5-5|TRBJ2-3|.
CASSLGLSTDTQYF
TGTGCCAGCAGCTTGGGACTTAGCACAGATACGCAGTATTTT
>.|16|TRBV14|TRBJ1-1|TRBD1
CASSQGKRGRAAEAFF
TGTGCCAGCAGCCAAGGGAAAAGGGGGCGAGCTGCTGAAGCTTTCTTT
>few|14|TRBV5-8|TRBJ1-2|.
CASSDRTGNYGYTF
TGTGCCAGCAGCGATAGGACGGGAAACTATGGCTACACCTTC
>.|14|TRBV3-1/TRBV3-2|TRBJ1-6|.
CASSPDSYNSPLHF
TGTGCCAGCAGCCCCGACAGCTATAATTCACCCCTCCACTTT
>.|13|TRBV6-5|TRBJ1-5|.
CASTRGSNQPQHF
TGTGCCAGCACCAGGGGAAGCAATCAGCCCCAGCATTTT
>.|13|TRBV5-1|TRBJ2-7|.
CASSLQGVYEQYF
TGCGCCAGCAGCTTGCAGGGTGTCTACGAGCAGTACTTC
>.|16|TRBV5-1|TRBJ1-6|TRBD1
CASSLDRGLRDSPLHF
TGCGCCAGCAGCTTGGACAGGGGGCTGAGGGATTCACCCCTCCACTTT
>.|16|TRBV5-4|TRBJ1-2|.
CASSQGRDRSDYGYTF
TGTGCCAGCAGCCAGGGGAGGGACCGCTCTGACTATGGCTACACCTTC
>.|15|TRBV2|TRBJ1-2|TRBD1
CASSEVGGTGYGYTF
TGTGCCAGCAGTGAAGTAGGGGGCACCGGCTATGGCTACACCTTC
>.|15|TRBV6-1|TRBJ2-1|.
CASSEITVSYNEQFF
TGTGCCAGCAGTGAAATCACGGTCTCCTACAATGAGCAGTTCTTC
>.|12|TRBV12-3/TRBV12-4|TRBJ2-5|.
CASSLGRETQYF
TGTGCCAGCAGTTTAGGGCGGGAGACCCAGTACTTC
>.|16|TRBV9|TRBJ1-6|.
CASSEGPGAILSPLHF
TGTGCCAGCAGCGAGGGGCCGGGAGCCATCCTCTCACCCCTCCACTTT
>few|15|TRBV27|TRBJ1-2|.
CASSSTPGSPRGYTF
TGTGCCAGCAGTTCAACACCCGGGTCCCCGCGGGGCTACACCTTC